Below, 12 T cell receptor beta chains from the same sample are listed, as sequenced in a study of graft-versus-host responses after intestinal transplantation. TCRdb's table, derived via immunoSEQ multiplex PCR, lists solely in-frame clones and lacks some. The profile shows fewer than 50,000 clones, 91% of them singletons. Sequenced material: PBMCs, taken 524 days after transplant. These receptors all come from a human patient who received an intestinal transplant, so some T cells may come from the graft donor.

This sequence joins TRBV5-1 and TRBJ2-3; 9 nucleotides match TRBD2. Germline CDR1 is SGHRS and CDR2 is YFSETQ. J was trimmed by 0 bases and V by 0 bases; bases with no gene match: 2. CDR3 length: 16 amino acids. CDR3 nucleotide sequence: TGCGCCAGCAGCTTGGAACTAGCGGGTAGCACAGATACGCAGTATTTT. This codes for CASSLELAGSTDTQYF.

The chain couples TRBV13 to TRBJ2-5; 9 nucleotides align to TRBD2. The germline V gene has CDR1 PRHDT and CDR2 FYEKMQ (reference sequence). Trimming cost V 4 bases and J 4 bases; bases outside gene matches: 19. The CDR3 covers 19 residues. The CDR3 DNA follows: TGTGCCAGCAGCTCGCGACTAGCGGATAAGAGAGGGGATGGAGAGACCCAGTACTTC. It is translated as CASSSRLADKRGDGETQYF.

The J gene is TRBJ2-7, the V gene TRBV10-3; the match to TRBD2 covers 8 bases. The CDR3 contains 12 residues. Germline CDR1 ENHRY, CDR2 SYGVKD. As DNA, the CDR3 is TGTGCGACGGGAGGGCAGGGCTACGAGCAGTACTTC. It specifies CATGGQGYEQYF.

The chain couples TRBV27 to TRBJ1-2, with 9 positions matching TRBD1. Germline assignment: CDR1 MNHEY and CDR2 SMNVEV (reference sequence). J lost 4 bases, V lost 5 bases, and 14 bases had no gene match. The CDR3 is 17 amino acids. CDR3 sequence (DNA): TGTGCCAGCAGTCCGTCCCGGGACAGGGTATGGGGCTATGGCTACACCTTC. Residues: CASSPSRDRVWGYGYTF.

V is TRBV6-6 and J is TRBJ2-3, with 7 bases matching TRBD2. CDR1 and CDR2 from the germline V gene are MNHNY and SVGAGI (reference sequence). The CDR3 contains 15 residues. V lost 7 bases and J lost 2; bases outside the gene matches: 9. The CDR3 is CASTLLGGFTDTQYF. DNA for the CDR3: TGTGCCAGCACCCTACTCGGGGGGTTCACAGATACGCAGTATTTT.

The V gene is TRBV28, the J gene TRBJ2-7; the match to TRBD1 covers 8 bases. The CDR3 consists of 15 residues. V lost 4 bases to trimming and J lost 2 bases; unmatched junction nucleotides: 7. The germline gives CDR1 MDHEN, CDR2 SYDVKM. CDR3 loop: CASSYLGQGAYEQYF. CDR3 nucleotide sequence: TGTGCCAGCAGTTACCTCGGACAGGGCGCCTACGAGCAGTACTTC.

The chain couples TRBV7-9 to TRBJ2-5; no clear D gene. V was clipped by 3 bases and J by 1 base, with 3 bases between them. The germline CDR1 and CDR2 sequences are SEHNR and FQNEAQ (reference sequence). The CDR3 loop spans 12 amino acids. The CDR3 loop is CASSLIQETQYF. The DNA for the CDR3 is TGTGCCAGCAGCTTGATCCAAGAGACCCAGTACTTC. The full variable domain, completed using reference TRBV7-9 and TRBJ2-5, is DTGVSQNPRHKITKRGQNVTFRCDPISEHNRLYWYRQTLGQGPEFLTYFQNEAQLEKSRLLSDRFSAERPKGSFSTLEIQRTEQGDSAMYLCASSLIQETQYFGPGTRLLVL.

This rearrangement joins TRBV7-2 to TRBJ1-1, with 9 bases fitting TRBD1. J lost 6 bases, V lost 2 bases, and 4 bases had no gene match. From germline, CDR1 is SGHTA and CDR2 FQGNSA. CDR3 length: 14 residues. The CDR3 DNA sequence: TGTGCCAGCAGCTTAACAGGGGGCAGGGCTGAAGCTTTCTTT. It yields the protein CASSLTGGRAEAFF. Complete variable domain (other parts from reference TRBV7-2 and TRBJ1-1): GAGVSQSPSNKVTEKGKDVELRCDPISGHTALYWYRQSLGQGLEFLIYFQGNSAPDKSGLPSDRFSAERTGGSVSTLTIQRTQQEDSAVYLCASSLTGGRAEAFFGQGTRLTVV.

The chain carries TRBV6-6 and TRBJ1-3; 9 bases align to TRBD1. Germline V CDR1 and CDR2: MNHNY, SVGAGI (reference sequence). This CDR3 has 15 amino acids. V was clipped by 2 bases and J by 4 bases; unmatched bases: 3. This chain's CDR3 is CASSYGTGKGNTIYF. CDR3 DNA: TGTGCCAGCAGTTACGGGACAGGGAAAGGAAACACCATATATTTT.

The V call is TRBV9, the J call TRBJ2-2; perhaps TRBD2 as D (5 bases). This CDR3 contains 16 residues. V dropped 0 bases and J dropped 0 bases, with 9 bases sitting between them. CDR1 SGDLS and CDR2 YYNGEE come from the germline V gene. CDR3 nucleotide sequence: TGTGCCAGCAGCGTAGAGCCTAGCACGAACACCGGGGAGCTGTTTTTT. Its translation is CASSVEPSTNTGELFF.

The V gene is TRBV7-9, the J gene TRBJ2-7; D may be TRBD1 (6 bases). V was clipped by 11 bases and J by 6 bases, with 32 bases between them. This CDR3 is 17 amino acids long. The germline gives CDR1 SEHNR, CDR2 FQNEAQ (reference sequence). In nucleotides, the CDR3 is TGTGCCCAAGCTTACCTTTCAGGGGAGCCCGTGGTCAGCGAGCAGTACTTC. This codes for CAQAYLSGEPVVSEQYF.

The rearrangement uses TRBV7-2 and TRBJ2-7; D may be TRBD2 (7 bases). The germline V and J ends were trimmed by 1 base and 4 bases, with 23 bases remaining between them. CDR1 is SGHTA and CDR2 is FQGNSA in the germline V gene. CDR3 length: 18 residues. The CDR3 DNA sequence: TGTGCCAGCAGCTTAGTAGGGCGACCAAGGGGGGGGGCTTACGAGCAGTACTTC. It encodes CASSLVGRPRGGAYEQYF.